These 23 T cell receptor beta chains came from one sample sequenced in a study of T cells in Graves' hyperthyroidism and ophthalmopathy. Amplification of TCR beta CDR3 regions used RNA as the template. During a first-round RT-PCR of the TCR CDR3, the HTBI primer set was used. TCRdb fed the multiplex PCR reads into MiXCR, producing one record per CDR3 protein. The sample lists around 200,000 distinct CDR3 sequences, around 19% occurring once. Sequencing used blood. The receptors shown here come from a man aged 40-55 years with Graves' hyperthyroidism.

CDR3 DNA sequence: TGCGCCAGCAGCAGGTTAGGTCGGGAGACCCAGTACTTC. It specifies CASSRLGRETQYF. The chain uses TRBV5-1 and TRBJ2-5; D not resolved. Germline V gene lookup returns CDR1 SGHRS and CDR2 YFSETQ. Trimming shortened V by 4 bases and J by 5 bases, and 12 bases separated the two germline ends. The CDR3 is 13 residues long.

This clonotype came up many times. The chain uses TRBV12-3 or TRBV12-4 and TRBJ2-7; D not certain. The CDR3 contains 17 residues. V was trimmed by 6 bases and J by 2 bases, leaving 23 bases between them. CDR3 DNA sequence: TGTGCCAGCAGCGACCCCGGGTGGCCCCAAAATACCTACGAGCAGTACTTC. As protein: CASSDPGWPQNTYEQYF.

The table lists this clonotype with many counts. For the CDR3, the DNA is TGCAGTGCTAGTCGGGTCGAGCAGTACTTC. Translating it yields CSASRVEQYF. This chain joins TRBV20-1 and TRBJ2-7; D gene uncertain. With 3 bases removed from V and 6 bases from J, the gap between germline ends came to 6 bases. Germline V CDR1 and CDR2: DFQATT, SNEGSKA (reference sequence). This CDR3 has 10 residues.

In this sample, this clonotype turned up many times. V gene TRBV12-3 or TRBV12-4 combines with J gene TRBJ1-2; D gene unclear. Trimming cost V 6 bases and J 3 bases, with 14 bases left between them. This CDR3 has 14 residues. As DNA, the CDR3 is TGTGCCAGCAGCCTGGATTCTAAAGACTATGGCTACACCTTC. Protein sequence: CASSLDSKDYGYTF.

This clonotype was detected ten times or more. This chain connects TRBV10-3 to TRBJ1-2; weak D call: TRBD1 (5 bases). Germline V gene lookup returns CDR1 ENHRY and CDR2 SYGVKD. V dropped 3 bases and J dropped 8 bases, with 7 bases sitting between them. This CDR3 region has 11 residues. The CDR3 spells CAISDGGGYTF. Written as DNA, the CDR3 is TGTGCCATCAGTGACGGGGGGGGCTACACCTTC.

This clonotype was counted a few times. The genes are TRBV25-1 and TRBJ1-1; D not resolved. CDR3 length: 12 residues. V gave up 0 bases and J gave up 2 bases, with 1 base separating them. Germline loops: CDR1 MGHDK, CDR2 SYGVNS. CDR3 coding DNA: TGTGCCAGCAGTGAATATAACACTGAAGCTTTCTTT. Translating gives CASSEYNTEAFF. Based on the CDR3 plus reference TRBV25-1 and TRBJ1-1, the full variable domain is EADIYQTPRYLVIGTGKKITLECSQTMGHDKMYWYQQDPGMELHLIHYSYGVNSTEKGDLSSESTVSRIRTEHFPLTLESARPSHTSQYLCASSEYNTEAFFGQGTRLTVV.

This clonotype has just a few counts. CDR3 residues: CASSSYSSGGGSYEQYF. CDR3 coding DNA: TGCGCCAGCAGCTCTTATTCGAGCGGGGGGGGTTCCTACGAGCAGTACTTC. The V gene is TRBV4-3, the J gene TRBJ2-7, with 10 bases lining up with TRBD2. This CDR3 is built from 17 residues. V gave up 5 bases and J gave up 1 base; unmatched junction bases: 11. CDR1 is LGHNA, CDR2 YSLEER, per germline.

In this sample, this clonotype turned up many times. The CDR3 nucleotides are TGTGCCAGCGGCAGGGGTGGCGGCTGGCCCCAGCATTTT. Translation: CASGRGGGWPQHF. The J gene is TRBJ1-5, the V gene TRBV6-1; D possibly corresponds to TRBD1 (6 bases). The germline gives CDR1 MNHNS, CDR2 SASEGT. V lost 8 bases to trimming and J lost 9 bases, with 17 bases between them. CDR3 size: 13 residues.

This clonotype was observed many times. CDR3 in DNA: TGTGCCAGCAGTTACTTACCCTTAAGCACAGATACGCAGTATTTT. Translating gives CASSYLPLSTDTQYF. The chain carries TRBV6-6 and TRBJ2-3; D gene unclear. The germline CDR1 and CDR2 sequences are MNHNY and SVGAGI (reference sequence). Trimming removed 1 base from V and 0 bases from J, with 8 bases in between. The CDR3 consists of 15 residues.

This clonotype was recorded at least ten times. The CDR3: CASSPRDRKQETQYF. CDR3 in DNA: TGTGCCAGCAGCCCTAGGGACAGAAAGCAAGAGACCCAGTACTTC. J is TRBJ2-5 and V is TRBV7-9; TRBD1 agrees at 7 bases. CDR1 is SEHNR, CDR2 FQNEAQ, per germline (reference sequence). With 5 bases clipped from V and 2 bases from J, the junction kept 8 bases outside the gene matches. This CDR3 contains 15 residues.

The CDR3 reads CASSPGRIRELFF. The CDR3 DNA reads as TGTGCCAGCAGTCCCGGTCGGATCAGGGAGCTGTTTTTT. The chain is built from TRBV28 and TRBJ2-2; D is unresolved. Germline CDR1 is MDHEN and CDR2 is SYDVKM. The CDR3 loop spans 13 amino acids. Trimming removed 5 bases from V and 9 bases from J, with 13 bases in between.

As concerns this clonotype: A much larger clonotype is one base distant, so this may be a read error. This chain joins TRBV28 and TRBJ2-7; TRBD1 aligns across 9 bases. Germline-derived CDR1 and CDR2 are MDHEN and SYDVKM. The CDR3 runs 13 residues. CDR3 DNA sequence: TGTGCCAGCAGCGGGACAGGGTACTACAAGCAGTACTTC. It specifies CASSGTGYYKQYF.

This clonotype was counted ten times or more. CDR3 sequence: CASSPGRGTEAFF. The CDR3 region has the DNA TGTGCCAGCAGCCCGGGGAGGGGCACTGAAGCTTTCTTT. The rearrangement joins TRBV7-2 to TRBJ1-1, with D possibly being TRBD1 (5 bases). This CDR3 spans 13 amino acids. V was cut by 5 bases and J by 4 bases, with 11 bases left in between. CDR1 and CDR2 from the germline V gene are SGHTA and FQGNSA.

This clonotype was observed at least ten times. The J gene is TRBJ1-1, the V gene TRBV12-3 or TRBV12-4; 8 bases agree with TRBD1. The CDR3 loop spans 15 amino acids. V gave up 6 bases and J gave up 1 base; unmatched junction bases: 7. The CDR3 loop reads CASSKPTGANTEAFF. The CDR3 DNA reads as TGTGCCAGCAGCAAACCGACAGGGGCGAACACTGAAGCTTTCTTT.

The chain couples TRBV29-1 to TRBJ1-2, with 11 bases aligning to TRBD1. The CDR3 runs to 12 residues. The germline CDR1 and CDR2 sequences are SQVTM and ANQGSEA. The V gene end was trimmed by 5 bases and the J gene end by 6 bases; junction bases not matched to a gene: 2. The CDR3 reads CSVRDRGDGYTF. The CDR3 coding sequence is TGCAGCGTTCGGGACAGGGGGGATGGCTACACCTTC.

This clonotype showed up many times. The chain couples TRBV18 to TRBJ2-7, with 8 bases matching TRBD1. Germline CDR1 and CDR2: KGHSH and LQKENI. The junction had 7 bases not matched to a gene; V was cut back by 6 bases and J by 6 bases. The CDR3 is 13 residues long. The CDR3 region is CASSPGQDLEQYF. CDR3 sequence (DNA): TGTGCCAGCTCGCCGGGACAGGACCTCGAGCAGTACTTC.

This clonotype was found many times. This chain links TRBV2 with TRBJ1-5, with TRBD1 identical over 10 bases. The CDR3 length is 14 residues. The V segment lost 6 bases and the J segment 4 bases; nucleotides outside the gene matches: 3. Germline CDR1 is SNHLY and CDR2 is FYNNEI. The CDR3 region is CASSKDRGNQPQHF. In DNA, the CDR3 is TGTGCCAGCAGCAAGGACAGGGGGAATCAGCCCCAGCATTTT.

Many counts were recorded for this clonotype. The chain employs TRBV12-5 and TRBJ1-4; D is undetermined. V gave up 4 bases and J gave up 7 bases, with 22 bases separating them. This CDR3 region has 17 residues. In germline, CDR1 is LGHNT, CDR2 FRNRAP. CDR3 DNA sequence: TGTGCTAGTGGTTCCTCCGAGCCAAAAGGCCTGGGTGAAAAACTGTTTTTT. It yields the protein CASGSSEPKGLGEKLFF.

The chain has TRBV7-2 and TRBJ1-2; possibly TRBD1 for D (5 bases). V lost 4 bases and J lost 2, with 11 bases in between. The germline V gene has CDR1 SGHTA and CDR2 FQGNSA. The CDR3 loop spans 14 amino acids. CDR3 protein: CASSSSTVNYGYTF. Written as DNA, the CDR3 is TGTGCCAGCAGCTCCTCGACAGTAAACTATGGCTACACCTTC.

This chain connects TRBV19 to TRBJ1-6; TRBD1 might be the D (5 bases). Per the germline V gene, CDR1 is LNHDA and CDR2 is SQIVND (reference sequence). The germline V and J ends were trimmed by 1 base and 5 bases, with 12 bases remaining between them. The CDR3 is made up of 16 amino acids. The CDR3 loop is CASSIAAGPNNSPLHF. CDR3 DNA: TGTGCCAGTAGTATAGCTGCGGGACCGAATAATTCACCCCTCCACTTT.

The sample holds many counts of this clonotype. The chain uses TRBV20-1 and TRBJ2-2; no clear D gene. The CDR3 covers 13 residues. Trimming removed 3 bases from V and 6 bases from J, with 11 bases in between. Germline V lookup: CDR1 DFQATT, CDR2 SNEGSKA (reference sequence). The CDR3 sequence is CSASPPTSGELFF. Here the CDR3 DNA reads TGCAGTGCTAGCCCGCCCACGTCCGGGGAGCTGTTTTTT.

This clonotype occurred many times. The rearrangement links TRBV20-1 to TRBJ1-3; tentatively, D is TRBD1 (6 bases). Germline V gene data show CDR1 as DFQATT and CDR2 as SNEGSKA (reference sequence). The CDR3 totals 14 residues. V lost 2 bases, J lost 2 bases, and 10 bases lay in between. CDR3: CSARRRTAGNTIYF. As DNA, the CDR3 is TGCAGTGCTAGAAGAAGGACAGCTGGAAACACCATATATTTT.

This clonotype was found a few times. The chain joins TRBV6-1 to TRBJ1-3; no reliable D call. The CDR3 contains 14 residues. CDR1 is MNHNS and CDR2 is SASEGT in the germline V gene. Trimming took 0 bases from V and 0 from J, leaving 3 bases between them. Here the CDR3 reads CASSEASSGNTIYF. DNA of the CDR3: TGTGCCAGCAGTGAAGCATCCTCTGGAAACACCATATATTTT.